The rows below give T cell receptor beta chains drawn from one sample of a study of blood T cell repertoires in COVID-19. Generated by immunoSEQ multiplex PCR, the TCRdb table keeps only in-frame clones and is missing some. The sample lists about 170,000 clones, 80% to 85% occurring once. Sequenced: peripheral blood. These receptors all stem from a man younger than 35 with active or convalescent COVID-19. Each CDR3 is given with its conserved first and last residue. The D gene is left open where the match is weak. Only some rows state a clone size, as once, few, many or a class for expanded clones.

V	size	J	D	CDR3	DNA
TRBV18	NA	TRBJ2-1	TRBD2	CASSPELAVYNEQFF	TGTGCCAGCTCACCGGAACTAGCGGTATACAATGAGCAGTTCTTC
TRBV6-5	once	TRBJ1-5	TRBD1	CATVPGQGAGQPQHF	TGTGCCACTGTCCCGGGACAGGGGGCAGGACAGCCCCAGCATTTT
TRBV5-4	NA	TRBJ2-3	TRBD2	CASSSGLAGGSDTQYF	TGTGCCAGCAGTTCGGGACTAGCGGGAGGATCTGATACGCAGTATTTT
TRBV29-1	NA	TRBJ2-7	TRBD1	CSVWGTGTTYEQYF	TGCAGCGTTTGGGGGACAGGGACGACCTACGAGCAGTACTTC
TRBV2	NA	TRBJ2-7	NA	CASSASPYEQYF	TGTGCCAGCAGTGCCAGTCCCTACGAGCAGTACTTC
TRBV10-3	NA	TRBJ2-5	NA	CAISVGLTSSQETQYF	TGTGCCATCAGTGTCGGACTAACATCTAGCCAGGAGACCCAGTACTTC
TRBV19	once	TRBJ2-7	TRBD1	CASSTGQGYQGEQYF	TGTGCCAGTAGTACGGGACAGGGGTATCAAGGCGAGCAGTACTTC
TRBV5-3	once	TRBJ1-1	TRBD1	CARSPGGTENTEAFF	TGTGCCAGAAGCCCCGGCGGGACAGAGAACACTGAAGCTTTCTTT
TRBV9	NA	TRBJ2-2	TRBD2	CASSAGGRALAGELFF	TGTGCCAGCAGCGCCGGCGGGAGGGCCTTAGCCGGGGAGCTGTTTTTT
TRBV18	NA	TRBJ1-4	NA	CASSPLGPTDATNEKLFF	TGTGCCAGCTCACCTCTGGGGCCTACAGATGCAACTAATGAAAAACTGTTTTTT
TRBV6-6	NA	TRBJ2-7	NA	CASRATTALYEQYF	TGTGCCAGCAGAGCTACTACGGCGCTGTACGAGCAGTACTTC
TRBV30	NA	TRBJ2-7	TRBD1	CAWGQGTWSYEQYF	TGTGCCTGGGGACAGGGGACCTGGTCCTACGAGCAGTACTTC
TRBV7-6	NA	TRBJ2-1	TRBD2	CASSPGTSYNEQFF	TGTGCCAGCAGCCCCGGGACTAGCTACAATGAGCAGTTCTTC
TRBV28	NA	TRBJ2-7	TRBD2	CASSFPPLAGGFDRYEQYF	TGTGCCAGCAGTTTCCCGCCTCTAGCGGGAGGGTTCGATCGCTACGAGCAGTACTTC
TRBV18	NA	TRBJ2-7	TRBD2	CASSPASGGAYEQYF	TGTGCCAGCTCACCAGCTAGCGGGGGGGCCTACGAGCAGTACTTC
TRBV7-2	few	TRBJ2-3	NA	CASSLQGGDTQYF	TGTGCCAGCAGCTTGCAGGGGGGAGATACGCAGTATTTT
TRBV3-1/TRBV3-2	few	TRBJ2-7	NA	CASSQDNREWGEQYF	TGTGCCAGCAGCCAAGATAACCGGGAATGGGGCGAGCAGTACTTC
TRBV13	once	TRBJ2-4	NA	CASSAGWKIKNIQYF	TGTGCCAGCAGCGCAGGGTGGAAGATCAAAAACATTCAGTACTTC
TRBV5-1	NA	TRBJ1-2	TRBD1	CASSMGQGRGGYTF	TGCGCCAGCAGCATGGGACAGGGGAGGGGAGGCTACACCTTC
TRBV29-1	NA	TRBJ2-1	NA	CSVRSGAAHYNEQFF	TGCAGCGTCCGAAGTGGGGCAGCGCACTACAATGAGCAGTTCTTC
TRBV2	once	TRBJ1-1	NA	CASKSGTSIARSFF	TGTGCCAGCAAATCCGGGACATCGATCGCAAGATCTTTCTTT
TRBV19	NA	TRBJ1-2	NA	CASSGQGYGYTF	TGTGCCAGTAGTGGGCAGGGATATGGCTACACCTTC
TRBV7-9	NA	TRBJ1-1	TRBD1	CASSLSGGHIEAFF	TGTGCCAGCAGCTTATCAGGGGGACATATTGAAGCTTTCTTT
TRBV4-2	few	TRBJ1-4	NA	CASSQLGGDTNEKLFF	TGTGCCAGCAGCCAACTTGGAGGGGACACTAATGAAAAACTGTTTTTT
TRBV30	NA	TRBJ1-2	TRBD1	CAWIQGASGYTF	TGTGCCTGGATTCAGGGGGCGAGTGGCTACACCTTC
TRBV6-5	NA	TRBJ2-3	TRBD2	CASSWQTSGGYGTQYF	TGTGCCAGCAGTTGGCAGACTAGCGGGGGGTACGGTACGCAGTATTTT
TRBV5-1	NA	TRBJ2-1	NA	CASSGDLSSYNEQFF	TGCGCCAGCAGCGGGGACTTGAGCTCCTACAATGAGCAGTTCTTC
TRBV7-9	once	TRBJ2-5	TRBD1	CASTEAGTVETQYF	TGTGCCAGCACCGAGGCCGGGACAGTGGAGACCCAGTACTTC
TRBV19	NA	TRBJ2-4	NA	CASSIADHPQGNIQYF	TGTGCCAGTAGTATAGCGGATCACCCCCAGGGGAACATTCAGTACTTC
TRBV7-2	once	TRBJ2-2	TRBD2	CASSAMGLAGTGELFF	TGTGCCAGCAGCGCTATGGGACTAGCAGGCACCGGGGAGCTGTTTTTT
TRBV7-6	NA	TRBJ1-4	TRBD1	CASSLTGRGTNEKLFF	TGTGCCAGCAGCTTGACAGGGAGAGGGACTAATGAAAAACTGTTTTTT
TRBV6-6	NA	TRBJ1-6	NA	CASKTNRNSPLHF	TGTGCCAGCAAAACGAACAGGAATTCACCCCTCCACTTT
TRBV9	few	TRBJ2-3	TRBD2	CASSAPSGRGADTQYF	TGTGCCAGCAGCGCCCCTAGCGGGAGAGGCGCAGATACGCAGTATTTT
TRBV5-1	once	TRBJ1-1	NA	CASSTTRPNTEAFF	TGCGCCAGCAGCACGACAAGACCGAACACTGAAGCTTTCTTT
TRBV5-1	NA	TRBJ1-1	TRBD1	CASSKTGSRNPEAFF	TGCGCCAGCAGCAAGACAGGGTCAAGAAACCCTGAAGCTTTCTTT
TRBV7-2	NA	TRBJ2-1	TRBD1	CASTQKPGTAFSYNEQFF	TGTGCCAGCACCCAGAAACCCGGGACAGCATTCTCCTACAATGAGCAGTTCTTC
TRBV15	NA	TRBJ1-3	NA	CATSRVYGRAISGNTIYF	TGTGCCACCAGCAGAGTATATGGCAGGGCTATCTCTGGAAACACCATATATTTT
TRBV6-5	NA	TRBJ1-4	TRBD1	CASRGDRANEKLFF	TGTGCCAGCAGAGGGGACAGGGCTAATGAAAAACTGTTTTTT
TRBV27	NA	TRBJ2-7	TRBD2	CASSRLAGGSYEQYF	TGTGCCAGCAGTCGTCTAGCGGGGGGCTCCTACGAGCAGTACTTC
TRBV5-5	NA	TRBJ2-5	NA	CASSWSAGVTQETQYF	TGTGCCAGCAGCTGGTCGGCAGGGGTAACGCAAGAGACCCAGTACTTC
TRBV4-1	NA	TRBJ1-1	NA	CASSQDVGGFTEAFF	TGCGCCAGCAGCCAAGATGTGGGCGGGTTCACTGAAGCTTTCTTT
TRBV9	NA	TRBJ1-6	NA	CASSVRSYNSPLHF	TGTGCCAGCAGCGTGCGCTCCTATAATTCACCCCTCCACTTT
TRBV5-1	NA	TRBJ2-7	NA	CASSLGHYEQYF	TGCGCCAGCAGCTTGGGACACTACGAGCAGTACTTC
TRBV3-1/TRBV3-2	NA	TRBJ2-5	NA	CASSQMVRETQYF	TGTGCCAGCAGCCAAATGGTGAGAGAGACCCAGTACTTC
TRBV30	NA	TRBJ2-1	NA	CAWSDQRGFEQFF	TGTGCCTGGAGTGATCAAAGGGGGTTTGAGCAGTTCTTC
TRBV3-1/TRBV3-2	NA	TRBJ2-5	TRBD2	CASSQRSGGETQYF	TGTGCCAGCAGCCAGCGTAGCGGGGGAGAGACCCAGTACTTC
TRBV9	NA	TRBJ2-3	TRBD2	CASSPSGNPTDTQYF	TGTGCCAGCAGCCCTAGCGGGAACCCCACAGATACGCAGTATTTT
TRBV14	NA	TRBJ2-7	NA	CASSQDSSYEQYF	TGTGCCAGCAGCCAAGACAGCTCCTACGAGCAGTACTTC
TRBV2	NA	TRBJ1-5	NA	CASSGLYSNQPQHF	TGTGCCAGCAGTGGGCTTTATAGCAATCAGCCCCAGCATTTT
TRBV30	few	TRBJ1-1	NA	CAWSAEEDTEAFF	TGTGCCTGGAGTGCGGAGGAGGACACTGAAGCTTTCTTT